This T cell receptor (beta chain) derives from a study of shared clonotypes between healthy human individuals. Study details: For every donor, three CD4 naive, three CD4 memory, two CD8 naive and one CD8 memory plates were used.

As defined, naive CD8 cells were CD45RO-negative and positively selected for CCR7, with terminally differentiated effector memory CD45RA+ cells excluded. Germline CDR1 reads SNHLY; CDR2 reads FYNNEI. Trimming removed 3 bases at V and 7 bases at J, with 15 bases between. The CDR3 totals 15 residues. Original analysis: ImmunoSEQ sequences covered only the junction and lacked quality scores; filtering therefore differed. Clones were read by immunoSEQ multiplex PCR, and TCRdb kept only the in-frame ones, dropping some. V, J and clone size are taken as reported in that table, and D and trimming were inferred from the DNA itself. The top ten hold about 24% of the sample, which has approximately 810,000 clones, 85% to 95% seen once.

The chain recombines TRBV2 with TRBJ2-2, with a possible D match to TRBD2 (6 bases). This receptor was taken from a man aged 25 to 45 in good health. The sequenced sample was naive CD8+ T cells sorted from blood. CDR3 DNA sequence: TGTGCCAGCAGTGAGGGGAGGTTGGGGAGCGGGGAGCTGTTTTTT. The encoded protein is CASSEGRLGSGELFF.